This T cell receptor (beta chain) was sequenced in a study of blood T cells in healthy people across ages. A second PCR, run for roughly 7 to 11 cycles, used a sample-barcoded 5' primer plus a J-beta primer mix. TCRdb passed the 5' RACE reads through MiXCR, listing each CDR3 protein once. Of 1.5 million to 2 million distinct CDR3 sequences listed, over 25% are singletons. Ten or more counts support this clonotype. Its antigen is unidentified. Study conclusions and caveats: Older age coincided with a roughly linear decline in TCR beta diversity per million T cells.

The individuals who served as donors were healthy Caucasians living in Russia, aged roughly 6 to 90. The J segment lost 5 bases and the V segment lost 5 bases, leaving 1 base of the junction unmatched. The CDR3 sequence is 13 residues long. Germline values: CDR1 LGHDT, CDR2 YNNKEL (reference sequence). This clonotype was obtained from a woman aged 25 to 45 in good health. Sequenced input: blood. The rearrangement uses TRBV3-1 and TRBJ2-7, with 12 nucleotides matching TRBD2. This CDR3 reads CASSGLAGNEQYF. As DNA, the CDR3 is TGTGCCAGCAGCGGACTAGCGGGGAACGAGCAGTACTTC.